These T cell receptor beta chains were read from a single sample in a study of low-dose radiotherapy and immunotherapy resistance in tumors. Using its own MiXCR run on the reads, TCRdb lists one record per CDR3 protein. The table lists around 69,000 distinct CDR3 sequences, around 30% of them singletons, with around 10% in the top ten. The source was PBMCs, collected before treatment. Receptors were obtained from a female donor with ovarian cancer. The CDR3 runs from the conserved cysteine through the conserved F or W. D genes are given only for firm matches. Size tells how often a clone was seen (once, few, many) or the class of an expanded clone, and some rows leave it out.

D gene	clone size	J gene	V gene	CDR3 protein	CDR3 DNA
-	many	TRBJ2-1	TRBV10-3	CAISESQGTNSYNEQFF	TGTGCCATCAGTGAGTCGCAGGGGACAAACTCCTACAATGAGCAGTTCTTC
TRBD2	many	TRBJ2-1	TRBV10-3	CAISGRETSGNNEQFF	TGTGCCATCAGTGGACGCGAGACTAGCGGTAACAATGAGCAGTTCTTC
-	many	TRBJ2-5	TRBV26	CASSSRTVKTQYF	TGTGCCAGCAGTTCCCGGACGGTAAAGACCCAGTACTTC
-	-	TRBJ2-2	TRBV6-8	CASTKGGTNTGELFF	TGTGCCAGCACCAAGGGGGGCACCAACACCGGGGAGCTGTTTTTT
-	many	TRBJ2-3	TRBV20-1	CSAFWSLGTDTQYF	TGCAGTGCTTTTTGGAGCCTCGGCACAGATACGCAGTATTTT
-	-	TRBJ1-1	TRBV2	CASGGPPRDTEAFF	TGTGCCAGCGGAGGGCCCCCAAGGGACACTGAAGCTTTCTTT
-	medium-sized	TRBJ2-3	TRBV28	CATLHSTDTQYF	TGTGCCACCTTACACAGCACAGATACGCAGTATTTT
-	-	TRBJ1-2	TRBV4-3	CASSQDANGYGYTF	TGCGCCAGCAGCCAAGACGCGAACGGCTATGGCTACACCTTC
-	few	TRBJ2-5	TRBV6-1	CASSYYGKETQYF	TGTGCCAGCAGTTACTACGGGAAAGAGACCCAGTACTTC
-	few	TRBJ2-3	TRBV9	CASSVRGASTDTQYF	TGTGCCAGCAGCGTCCGCGGAGCTAGCACAGATACGCAGTATTTT
-	-	TRBJ2-7	TRBV30	CAWSTGTYEQYF	TGTGCCTGGAGTACAGGGACCTACGAGCAGTACTTC
TRBD1	once	TRBJ2-3	TRBV6-6	CASSNPGQGTDTQYF	TGTGCCAGCAGTAACCCGGGACAGGGTACAGATACGCAGTATTTT
-	many	TRBJ2-3	TRBV14	CASSQEGARVYTQYF	TGTGCCAGCAGCCAAGAAGGTGCTCGGGTCTATACGCAGTATTTT
TRBD1	-	TRBJ2-5	TRBV5-6	CAGSLVVGTGRQETQYF	TGTGCCGGCAGCTTGGTTGTTGGGACAGGGAGGCAAGAGACCCAGTACTTC
-	few	TRBJ2-5	TRBV11-2	CASSPGPSLKTQYF	TGTGCCAGCAGCCCCGGACCGAGCTTAAAGACCCAGTACTTC
-	many	TRBJ2-7	TRBV6-1	CASSAGRGPYEQYF	TGTGCCAGCAGTGCCGGCAGGGGCCCCTACGAGCAGTACTTC
TRBD2	many	TRBJ2-1	TRBV11-3	CASSLSAGGPAEQFF	TGTGCCAGCAGCTTATCAGCGGGAGGGCCCGCTGAGCAGTTCTTC
-	many	TRBJ2-7	TRBV23-1	CASSQSSDSQYEQYF	TGCGCCAGCAGTCAATCATCGGACAGCCAGTACGAGCAGTACTTC
TRBD1	many	TRBJ2-1	TRBV25-1	CASSGDRSGDEQFF	TGTGCCAGCAGTGGGGACAGGTCAGGCGATGAGCAGTTCTTC
TRBD2	many	TRBJ2-1	TRBV6-6	CASSKGSGDYNEQFF	TGTGCCAGCAGTAAGGGTAGCGGGGATTACAATGAGCAGTTCTTC
TRBD2	many	TRBJ2-7	TRBV7-9	CASSSRLAGRSYEQYF	TGTGCCAGCAGCTCTCGGCTAGCGGGGCGCTCCTACGAGCAGTACTTC
-	many	TRBJ2-7	TRBV7-2	CASSLEGIRSYEQYF	TGTGCCAGCAGCTTAGAGGGTATAAGGTCCTACGAGCAGTACTTC
-	-	TRBJ2-7	TRBV9	CASSPLAGSYNEQYF	TGTGCCAGCAGCCCTCTAGCAGGCTCCTACAATGAGCAGTACTTC
-	many	TRBJ2-5	TRBV20-1	CSARANRETQYF	TGCAGTGCTAGAGCAAACCGGGAGACCCAGTACTTC
TRBD2	many	TRBJ2-3	TRBV6-4	CASRAGATDTQYF	TGTGCCAGCAGAGCGGGAGCCACAGATACGCAGTATTTT
TRBD2	-	TRBJ2-2	TRBV9	CASSAEGLAENTGELFF	TGTGCCAGCAGCGCAGAGGGGCTAGCGGAGAACACCGGGGAGCTGTTTTTT
TRBD1	-	TRBJ1-3	TRBV4-1	CASSLQGIVGNTIYF	TGCGCCAGCAGCCTACAGGGGATCGTCGGAAACACCATATATTTT
TRBD1	-	TRBJ1-1	TRBV6-2/TRBV6-3	CASNGQGYTEAFF	TGTGCCAGCAACGGACAGGGGTATACTGAAGCTTTCTTT
TRBD1	-	TRBJ1-6	TRBV28	CASSPTGVGLDSPLHF	TGTGCCAGCAGTCCGACAGGGGTCGGCCTGGATTCACCCCTCCACTTT
-	-	TRBJ2-3	TRBV29-1	CSALLGGTQYF	TGCAGTGCTCTGTTGGGGGGTACGCAGTATTTT
-	many	TRBJ2-5	TRBV28	CASCRQFQETQYF	TGTGCCAGCTGCAGACAGTTCCAAGAGACCCAGTACTTC
TRBD1	many	TRBJ1-1	TRBV5-1	CASSLNTRQGNTEAFF	TGCGCCAGCAGCTTGAACACTCGACAGGGAAACACTGAAGCTTTCTTT
TRBD1	many	TRBJ2-1	TRBV11-3	CASSTRGQGAHNEQFF	TGTGCCAGCAGCACAAGGGGACAGGGGGCCCACAATGAGCAGTTCTTC
TRBD1	once	TRBJ2-1	TRBV5-1	CASRTGSGSSHNEQFF	TGCGCCAGCAGGACAGGGTCGGGAAGCTCCCACAATGAGCAGTTCTTC
-	many	TRBJ2-3	TRBV11-3	CASSLGQGPTDTQYF	TGTGCCAGCAGCTTAGGTCAGGGGCCTACAGATACGCAGTATTTT
-	many	TRBJ2-1	TRBV27	CASSLLPPGAAPYNEQFF	TGTGCCAGCAGTTTACTCCCTCCGGGAGCGGCGCCCTACAATGAGCAGTTCTTC
-	many	TRBJ1-1	TRBV29-1	CSVEDRVGTEAFF	TGCAGCGTTGAAGATCGGGTCGGGACTGAAGCTTTCTTT
-	many	TRBJ2-3	TRBV29-1	CSVAPSGRDTQYF	TGCAGCGTTGCCCCCTCGGGCCGAGATACGCAGTATTTT
-	-	TRBJ2-6	TRBV11-2	CASSSLSGSGANVLTF	TGTGCCAGCAGCTCGCTATCCGGCTCTGGGGCCAACGTCCTGACTTTC
-	-	TRBJ2-5	TRBV6-8	CASSNPSSETQYF	TGTGCCAGCAGTAATCCCAGCTCGGAGACCCAGTACTTC
TRBD1	many	TRBJ1-2	TRBV5-1	CASSGGTGNYGYTF	TGCGCCAGCAGCGGGGGGACAGGGAACTATGGCTACACCTTC
-	many	TRBJ2-1	TRBV29-1	CSVAVGLGNEQFF	TGCAGCGTTGCTGTGGGCTTGGGGAATGAGCAGTTCTTC
TRBD1	-	TRBJ2-7	TRBV28	CASPRDRTYEQYF	TGTGCCAGCCCTCGGGACAGGACCTACGAGCAGTACTTC
TRBD1	medium-sized	TRBJ1-5	TRBV5-6	CASSFRGTGSNQPQHF	TGTGCCAGCAGCTTCCGAGGGACAGGGTCTAATCAGCCCCAGCATTTT
-	many	TRBJ2-1	TRBV20-1	CSARAGTRAYNEQFF	TGCAGTGCTAGAGCCGGGACTCGAGCCTACAATGAGCAGTTCTTC
-	many	TRBJ2-4	TRBV29-1	CSVGEAKNIQYF	TGCAGCGTTGGGGAAGCCAAAAACATTCAGTACTTC
-	many	TRBJ2-2	TRBV6-2/TRBV6-3	CASSYVQGPGELFF	TGTGCCAGCAGTTACGTGCAGGGTCCCGGGGAGCTGTTTTTT
-	many	TRBJ2-2	TRBV12-3/TRBV12-4	CASSLRWSGKHTGELFF	TGTGCCAGCAGTTTAAGGTGGTCAGGGAAGCACACCGGGGAGCTGTTTTTT
TRBD1	many	TRBJ1-5	TRBV6-2/TRBV6-3	CASSPRDRGRGQPQHF	TGTGCCAGCAGTCCCCGGGACAGGGGGCGCGGACAGCCCCAGCATTTT
TRBD1	many	TRBJ1-2	TRBV20-1	CSGQGGYGYTF	TGCAGTGGACAGGGCGGCTATGGCTACACCTTC
-	many	TRBJ2-2	TRBV10-3	CAISESASSGELFF	TGTGCCATCAGTGAGTCGGCAAGTTCCGGGGAGCTGTTTTTT
-	-	TRBJ2-2	TRBV25-1	CASSEGSGELFF	TGTGCCAGCAGTGAGGGGTCCGGGGAGCTGTTTTTT